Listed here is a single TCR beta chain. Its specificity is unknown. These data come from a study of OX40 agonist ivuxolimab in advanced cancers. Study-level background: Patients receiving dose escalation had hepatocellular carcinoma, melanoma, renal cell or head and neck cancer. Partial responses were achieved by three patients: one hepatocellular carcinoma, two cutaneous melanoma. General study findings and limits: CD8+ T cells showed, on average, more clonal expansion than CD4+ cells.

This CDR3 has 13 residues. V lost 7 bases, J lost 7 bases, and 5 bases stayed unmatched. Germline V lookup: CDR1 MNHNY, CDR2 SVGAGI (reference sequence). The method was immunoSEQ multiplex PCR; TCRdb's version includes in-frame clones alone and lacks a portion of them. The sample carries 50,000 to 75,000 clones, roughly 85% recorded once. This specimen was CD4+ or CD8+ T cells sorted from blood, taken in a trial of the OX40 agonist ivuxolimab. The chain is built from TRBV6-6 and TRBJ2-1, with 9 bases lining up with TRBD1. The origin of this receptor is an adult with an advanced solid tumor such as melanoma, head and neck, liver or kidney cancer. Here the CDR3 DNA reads TGTGCCAGCAATACAGGGGGCAGGAATGAGCAGTTCTTC. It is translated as CASNTGGRNEQFF.